A selection of T cell receptor beta chains follows, all from one sample in a study of blood T cells in healthy people across ages. TCRdb recomputed calls from the 5' RACE reads with MiXCR, one row per CDR3 protein. This table holds 700,000 to 900,000 distinct CDR3 sequences, 40% to 65% found once. The sample comprised blood. These receptors were collected from a man at least 80 years old in good health. The conserved cysteine and the conserved F or W are not part of the CDR3 here. The size entry is marked missing in some rows and otherwise reads once, few, many or a size class.

>.|TRBJ2-2|TRBV20-1
SPGPLSRGELF
>.|TRBJ1-5|TRBV9
ASSVGQGAGQPQN
>.|TRBJ1-2|TRBV27
ASSPGRGGNYGYT
>few|.|TRBV2
ASSDGRGAYEQY
>few|TRBJ2-2|TRBV2
ASSRDSGGELF
>.|TRBJ2-1|TRBV9
ASSVELESYNEQF
>.|TRBJ2-1|TRBV3-1
ASSRPGLAINEQF
>.|TRBJ1-2|TRBV6-5
ASSQTGEGGYT
>.|TRBJ2-4|TRBV28
ASSLPGTIAKNIQY
>.|TRBJ2-6|TRBV20-1
GATPGGRSGANVLT
>few|TRBJ2-1|TRBV9
ASSPRAGDSYNEQF
>.|TRBJ2-5|TRBV20-1
SARGLTSTETQY
>few|TRBJ2-7|TRBV28
ASSYPAYSYEQY
>few|TRBJ2-1|TRBV20-1
SAGTSGRGSYNEQF
>.|TRBJ2-1|TRBV6-2/TRBV6-3
ASNPGSSYNEQS